The entry below describes one T cell receptor beta chain. Its matching antigen is unknown. This record belongs to a study of cytomegalovirus exposure and HLA in healthy donors. Study-wide points: It was confirmed in vitro that a few of the CMV-associated chains were specific for CMV antigens.

The PCR contained 60 Vbeta and 13 Jbeta primers. The protocol was immunoSEQ multiplex PCR, while the TCRdb copy is restricted to in-frame clones and leaves out a portion. The sample includes under 150,000 clones, roughly 79% of them seen just once. The origin of this receptor is a man in his thirties or forties in good health and CMV-seronegative. Sequenced input: PBMCs.

The CDR3 reads CASWTREGTGNTIYF. The CDR3 region has the DNA TGTGCTAGCTGGACCAGGGAAGGAACTGGAAACACCATATATTTT. The chain recombines TRBV7-7 with TRBJ1-3; D may be TRBD1 (5 bases). This CDR3 has 15 residues. Looked up from germline, CDR1 is SSHAT and CDR2 is FNYEAQ (reference sequence).